This T cell receptor beta chain was recorded in a study of T-cell reconstitution after alpha-beta-depleted transplantation in children. Unique molecular identifiers were used to barcode this TCRbeta library. TCRdb independently ran MiXCR on the PCR reads; one entry per CDR3 protein. The sample consists of about 500,000 distinct CDR3 sequences, approximately 32% of them appearing once. This clonotype appeared a few times. This TCR was sampled from a human donor who donated a stem cell graft to a child with aplastic anemia. This material consisted of PBMCs from the stem cell graft donor, taken from the stem cell graft.

This CDR3 reads CASSPGTRDRGFYGTEAFF. In DNA, the CDR3 is TGTGCCAGCAGCCCCGGTACGAGGGACAGGGGGTTCTATGGCACTGAAGCTTTCTTT. This chain joins TRBV4-2 and TRBJ1-1; 11 nucleotides agree with TRBD1. V lost 4 bases to trimming and J lost 4 bases; unmatched junction nucleotides: 17. Germline CDR1 reads LGHNA; CDR2 reads YNFKEQ. The CDR3 has 19 residues.